The rows below give T cell receptor beta chains drawn from one sample of a study of T-cell memory formation after mild COVID-19. TCRdb called the 5' RACE reads again in MiXCR, with one record for every CDR3 protein. The table has about 180,000 distinct CDR3 sequences, 15% to 20% seen once. Sequencing was performed on PBMCs or a T cell subset sorted from them (not recorded which). Receptor source: an adult woman who had mild COVID-19 (a few samples of this study predate the infection). Cell type and time point are not known. CDR3s include the opening cysteine and the closing phenylalanine or tryptophan. The order of the fields is D gene, V gene, clone size, CDR3 length, J gene, CDR3 protein, CDR3 DNA. The D gene is left open where the match is weak. A row's size may be missing; if present it is once, few, many or a size class.

>.|TRBV12-3/TRBV12-4|few|17|TRBJ2-2
CASSLAMGFANTGELFF
TGTGCCAGCAGTTTAGCGATGGGGTTCGCGAACACCGGGGAGCTGTTTTTT
>.|TRBV5-1|few|13|TRBJ2-7
CASSLTGTHEQYF
TGCGCCAGCAGCTTGACAGGGACCCACGAGCAGTACTTC
>TRBD1|TRBV4-1|few|18|TRBJ1-2
CASSQDRRQGGINYGYTF
TGCGCCAGCAGCCAAGATAGGCGACAGGGGGGAATTAACTATGGCTACACCTTC
>TRBD1|TRBV7-3|few|15|TRBJ1-1
CASSFSTGLVTEAFF
TGTGCCAGCAGCTTCTCGACAGGGTTGGTGACTGAAGCTTTCTTT
>TRBD1|TRBV3-1|.|16|TRBJ2-1
CASSPRQGGSYNEQFF
TGTGCCAGCAGCCCGCGACAGGGTGGCTCCTACAATGAGCAGTTCTTC
>TRBD1|TRBV27|.|15|TRBJ2-5
CASSLGTGGFETQYF
TGTGCCAGCAGTCTCGGGACAGGGGGCTTCGAGACCCAGTACTTC
>.|TRBV6-2/TRBV6-3|.|14|TRBJ2-2
CASSNLPGRGELFF
TGTGCCAGCAGTAACCTACCGGGCCGCGGGGAGCTGTTTTTT
>.|TRBV6-1|few|13|TRBJ2-1
CASGLGLYNEQFF
TGTGCCAGCGGACTCGGCCTATACAATGAGCAGTTCTTC
>TRBD2|TRBV6-6|.|15|TRBJ2-1
CASHPGLGWYNEQFF
TGTGCCAGCCACCCGGGACTAGGTTGGTACAATGAGCAGTTCTTC
>TRBD1|TRBV7-3|.|15|TRBJ2-1
CASSPLSGTDNEQFF
TGTGCCAGCAGCCCACTCTCCGGGACAGACAATGAGCAGTTCTTC
>.|TRBV7-2|few|15|TRBJ1-1
CASSLVVGQITEAFF
TGTGCCAGCAGCTTAGTGGTAGGGCAGATTACTGAAGCTTTCTTT
>TRBD1|TRBV5-5|.|13|TRBJ2-1
CASSYGTVYEQFF
TGTGCCAGCAGCTACGGGACAGTTTATGAGCAGTTCTTC
>.|TRBV11-2|few|12|TRBJ2-2
CASTTYSGELFF
TGTGCCAGCACAACTTACTCCGGGGAGCTGTTTTTT
>.|TRBV29-1|many|12|TRBJ2-5
CSPDRAGETQYF
TGCAGCCCCGACAGGGCGGGGGAGACCCAGTACTTC
>.|TRBV6-1|few|14|TRBJ1-2
CASREQGVNYGYTF
TGTGCCAGCAGGGAACAGGGCGTGAACTATGGCTACACCTTC
>.|TRBV20-1|few|16|TRBJ2-3
CSATYPSVGRTDTQYF
TGCAGTGCTACATACCCTAGCGTCGGGAGAACAGATACGCAGTATTTT
>.|TRBV10-3|.|15|TRBJ1-4
CAISALQGTNEKLFF
TGTGCCATCAGTGCCCTACAGGGAACTAATGAAAAACTGTTTTTT
>.|TRBV4-2|.|14|TRBJ1-4
CASRPGTGNEKLFF
TGTGCCAGCAGACCCGGGACGGGGAATGAAAAACTGTTTTTT
>.|TRBV20-1|few|13|TRBJ2-5
CSATKSDSETQYF
TGCAGTGCTACTAAGTCGGACTCAGAGACCCAGTACTTC
>.|TRBV5-1|.|18|TRBJ1-6
CASSLAWGGLMGNSPLHF
TGCGCCAGCAGCTTGGCCTGGGGAGGTCTTATGGGCAATTCACCCCTCCACTTT
>.|TRBV6-5|few|13|TRBJ1-2
CASSYFATGGYTF
TGTGCCAGCAGTTACTTCGCAACGGGGGGCTACACCTTC
>.|TRBV9|few|13|TRBJ1-1
CASSGHLNTEAFF
TGTGCCAGCAGCGGACACCTGAACACTGAAGCTTTCTTT
>TRBD2|TRBV20-1|few|14|TRBJ2-3
CSARTSGGTDTQYF
TGCAGTGCTAGAACTAGCGGGGGAACAGATACGCAGTATTTT
>TRBD1|TRBV12-3/TRBV12-4|.|15|TRBJ1-2
CASSNRDRGNYGYTF
TGTGCCAGCAGTAACCGGGACAGGGGCAACTATGGCTACACCTTC
>.|TRBV6-2/TRBV6-3|.|15|TRBJ2-6
CASSWDLSGANVLTF
TGTGCCAGCAGTTGGGACCTCTCTGGGGCCAACGTCCTGACTTTC
>.|TRBV7-3|.|13|TRBJ2-1
CASSPGPYNEQFF
TGTGCCAGCAGCCCCGGCCCCTACAATGAGCAGTTCTTC
>TRBD1|TRBV24-1|few|14|TRBJ2-7
CATSESGTAYEQYF
TGTGCCACCAGTGAATCCGGGACAGCCTACGAGCAGTACTTC
>TRBD2|TRBV7-9|few|15|TRBJ2-1
CASSFGLAGADEQFF
TGTGCCAGCAGCTTCGGGCTAGCGGGGGCGGATGAGCAGTTCTTC
>.|TRBV5-1|.|18|TRBJ2-5
CASSPGWDSGTRGETQYF
TGCGCCAGCAGCCCGGGCTGGGACTCCGGTACGCGTGGGGAGACCCAGTACTTC
>.|TRBV5-1|.|14|TRBJ1-1
CASSLGLKNTEAFF
TGCGCCAGCAGCTTGGGACTGAAGAACACTGAAGCTTTCTTT
>.|TRBV5-6|.|11|TRBJ2-5
CASKHQETQYF
TGTGCCAGCAAGCATCAAGAGACCCAGTACTTC
>.|TRBV6-1|.|14|TRBJ1-5
CASRTWGAKQPQHF
TGTGCCAGCAGGACGTGGGGGGCCAAACAGCCCCAGCATTTT
>.|TRBV7-3|few|15|TRBJ2-1
CASSPLAQSYNEQFF
TGTGCCAGCAGCCCCCTAGCGCAGTCCTACAATGAGCAGTTCTTC
>.|TRBV4-3|.|15|TRBJ2-5
CASSQDTGRRETQYF
TGCGCCAGCAGCCAAGATACGGGGCGCCGGGAGACCCAGTACTTC
>.|TRBV18|few|15|TRBJ2-5
CASSPPGRGQETQYF
TGTGCCAGCTCACCACCGGGCAGGGGTCAAGAGACCCAGTACTTC
>TRBD2|TRBV10-3|.|17|TRBJ2-7
CAISEGLAGSKSYEQYF
TGTGCCATCAGTGAAGGACTAGCGGGGAGTAAGTCCTACGAGCAGTACTTC
>.|TRBV7-3|.|13|TRBJ1-1
CASSWDPGTEAFF
TGTGCCAGCAGCTGGGACCCCGGGACTGAAGCTTTCTTT
>.|TRBV14|many|13|TRBJ2-7
CASSQVSVGGQHF
TGTGCCAGCAGCCAAGTCAGTGTAGGGGGTCAGCACTTC
>.|TRBV30|.|15|TRBJ2-3
CAWSVLGGSTDTQYF
TGTGCCTGGAGTGTACTGGGGGGCAGTACAGATACGCAGTATTTT
>TRBD1|TRBV5-1|many|15|TRBJ2-5
CASSLSGGAEETQYF
TGCGCCAGCAGCTTGTCAGGGGGCGCGGAAGAGACCCAGTACTTC
>.|TRBV5-1|many|11|TRBJ1-1
CASRGDTEAFF
TGCGCCAGCAGGGGCGACACTGAAGCTTTCTTT
>TRBD1|TRBV4-1|.|15|TRBJ2-5
CASRGGTGLGETQYF
TGCGCCAGCAGAGGAGGGACAGGGCTTGGGGAGACCCAGTACTTC
>TRBD1|TRBV30|few|15|TRBJ1-6
CAWSGQGEYNSPLHF
TGTGCCTGGAGTGGGCAGGGGGAGTATAATTCACCCCTCCACTTT
>.|TRBV2|few|10|TRBJ2-7
CASGEREQYF
TGTGCCAGCGGAGAGCGTGAGCAGTACTTC
>TRBD1|TRBV24-1|many|16|TRBJ2-1
CATSGAGGDSYNEQFF
TGTGCCACCAGTGGGGCAGGGGGCGACTCCTACAATGAGCAGTTCTTC
>.|TRBV6-5|few|16|TRBJ1-2
CASSYSFQAGVRGYTF
TGTGCCAGCAGTTACTCGTTTCAGGCAGGCGTTCGAGGCTACACCTTC
>TRBD2|TRBV5-5|many|17|TRBJ2-3
CASSRIPSGGAGDTQYF
TGTGCCAGCAGCCGGATCCCTAGCGGGGGGGCAGGAGATACGCAGTATTTT
>.|TRBV18|.|15|TRBJ1-1
CASSPRQVTNTEAFF
TGTGCCAGCTCACCGAGACAGGTTACTAACACTGAAGCTTTCTTT
>.|TRBV28|few|17|TRBJ2-3
CASSKPGLPRTADTQYF
TGTGCCAGCAGTAAACCGGGACTTCCAAGGACGGCAGATACGCAGTATTTT
>TRBD1|TRBV11-2|few|17|TRBJ2-1
CASSPLRGQGRRNEQFF
TGTGCCAGCAGCCCACTCCGCGGACAGGGACGGAGGAATGAGCAGTTCTTC
>TRBD2|TRBV7-9|few|15|TRBJ2-1
CASSPLAGVRDEQFF
TGTGCCAGCAGCCCTCTAGCGGGAGTCAGAGATGAGCAGTTCTTC
>.|TRBV5-5|.|15|TRBJ2-7
CASSLANRPPYEQYF
TGTGCCAGCAGCTTGGCGAACAGGCCCCCCTACGAGCAGTACTTC
>TRBD1|TRBV5-1|.|15|TRBJ2-1
CASSSTGAFYNEQFF
TGCGCCAGCAGCTCCACAGGGGCGTTCTACAATGAGCAGTTCTTC
>TRBD2|TRBV3-1|.|19|TRBJ2-1
CASSLPGTSGASSYNEQFF
TGTGCCAGCAGCCTCCCGGGGACTAGCGGGGCGAGCTCCTACAATGAGCAGTTCTTC
>TRBD1|TRBV2|.|16|TRBJ1-5
CASSDTGGASNQPQHF
TGTGCCAGCAGTGACACAGGGGGCGCGTCCAATCAGCCCCAGCATTTT
>TRBD2|TRBV14|.|15|TRBJ2-1
CASGRVPSSYNEQFF
TGTGCTAGCGGGAGGGTCCCGAGCTCCTACAATGAGCAGTTCTTC
>TRBD1|TRBV20-1|.|14|TRBJ2-2
CSAPRQGSVGELFF
TGCAGTGCTCCCAGACAGGGTTCGGTCGGGGAGCTGTTTTTT